This TCR beta chain originates from a study of cytomegalovirus exposure and HLA in healthy donors. Looked up from germline, CDR1 is GTSNPN and CDR2 is SVGIG (reference sequence). The CDR3 totals 14 residues. Trimming took 2 bases from V and 4 from J, leaving 12 bases between them. Whole-study results and caveats: It was confirmed in vitro that a few of the CMV-associated chains were specific for CMV antigens.

Both 60 Vbeta primers and 13 Jbeta primers went into the PCR. This table comes from immunoSEQ multiplex PCR, and its TCRdb copy is limited to in-frame clones, with some not included. The sample data list tens of thousands of clones. On this clone: Its antigen remains unidentified.

This chain connects TRBV30 to TRBJ1-5; the D gene is possibly TRBD1 (6 bases). Sequencing was done on a sample of PBMCs. The TCR was taken from a woman in her thirties in good health and CMV-seropositive. CDR3 region: CAWSLGASNQPQHF. The CDR3 nucleotides read TGTGCCTGGAGTTTGGGGGCGAGTAATCAGCCCCAGCATTTT.